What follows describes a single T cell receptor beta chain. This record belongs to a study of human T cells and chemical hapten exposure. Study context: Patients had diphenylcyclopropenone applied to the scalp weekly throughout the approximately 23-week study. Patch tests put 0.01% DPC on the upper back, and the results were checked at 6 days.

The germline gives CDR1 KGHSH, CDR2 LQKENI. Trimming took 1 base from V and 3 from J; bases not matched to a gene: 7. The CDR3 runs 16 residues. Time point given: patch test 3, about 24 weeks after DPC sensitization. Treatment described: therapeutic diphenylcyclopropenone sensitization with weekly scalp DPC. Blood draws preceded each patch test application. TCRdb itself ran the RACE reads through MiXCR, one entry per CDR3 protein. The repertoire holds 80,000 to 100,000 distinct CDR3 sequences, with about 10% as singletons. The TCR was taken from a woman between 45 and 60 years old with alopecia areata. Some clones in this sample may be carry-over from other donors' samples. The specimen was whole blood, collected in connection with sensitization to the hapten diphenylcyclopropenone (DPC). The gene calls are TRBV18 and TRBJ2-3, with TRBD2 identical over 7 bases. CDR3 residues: CASSPLGGSGTDTQYF. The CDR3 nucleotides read TGTGCCAGCTCACCACTGGGCGGGAGTGGTACAGATACGCAGTATTTT. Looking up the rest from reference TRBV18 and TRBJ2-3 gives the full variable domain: NAGVMQNPRHLVRRRGQEARLRCSPMKGHSHVYWYRQLPEEGLKFMVYLQKENIIDESGMPKERFSAEFPKEGPSILRIQQVVRGDSAAYFCASSPLGGSGTDTQYFGPGTRLTVL.